This T cell receptor beta chain was sequenced for a study of shared clonotypes between healthy human individuals. Study-wide findings and caveats: Compared with memory subsets, naive subsets generally had larger estimated richness. In contrast to clonotypes shared by all four donors, non-shared clonotypes had lower generation probabilities.

The germline CDR1 and CDR2 sequences are MNHEY and SVGAGI. There are 15 residues in the CDR3. The V segment lost 5 bases and the J segment 4 bases; nucleotides outside the gene matches: 8. Libraries were prepared by immunoSEQ multiplex PCR; TCRdb keeps only in-frame clonotypes and omits some of them. The data show 980,000 or so clones, less than 85% seen once. This clone is a singleton in its sample. What it recognizes is unknown. Sequencing used memory CD4+ T cells sorted from blood. Documented subset: CD45RA-negative fraction. This chain uses TRBV6-5 with TRBJ2-5; 9 bases map to TRBD2. This receptor was obtained from a man in his late teens or twenties in good health. Here the CDR3 DNA reads TGTGCCAGCAGTACCGGGACTAGCAGCCCAGAGACCCAGTACTTC. Its translation is CASSTGTSSPETQYF.